Given below is one T cell receptor beta chain in context. What it binds is unknown. Libraries were prepared by immunoSEQ multiplex PCR; TCRdb keeps only in-frame clonotypes and omits some of them. The sample yields about 94,000 clones, about four fifths seen once. The sample comes from a study of Ad26.COV2.S vaccination and SARS-CoV-2 variants. The CDR3 runs 14 residues. Germline CDR1 SGHRS, CDR2 YFSETQ. J was trimmed by 2 bases and V by 9 bases; bases with no gene match: 6. Study results and limitations: Those who received vaccine or placebo ended up with similar non-spike TCR breadth. The analyses of TCR breadth and depth may have understated the size of total T cell responses. Marked by substantial breadth, spike-specific CD8+ and CD4+ T cell responses were reportedly seen after vaccination. Those who received the vaccine showed greater spike-specific TCR breadth than those given placebo.

The J gene is TRBJ2-1, the V gene TRBV5-1, with 9 bases aligning to TRBD2. Sequencing was performed on peripheral blood, taken after recovery from COVID-19. The sequence was obtained from a human donor who had recovered from COVID-19. CDR3 loop: CATATSGPYNEQFF. The CDR3 DNA follows: TGCGCCACCGCCACTAGCGGGCCCTACAATGAGCAGTTCTTC.